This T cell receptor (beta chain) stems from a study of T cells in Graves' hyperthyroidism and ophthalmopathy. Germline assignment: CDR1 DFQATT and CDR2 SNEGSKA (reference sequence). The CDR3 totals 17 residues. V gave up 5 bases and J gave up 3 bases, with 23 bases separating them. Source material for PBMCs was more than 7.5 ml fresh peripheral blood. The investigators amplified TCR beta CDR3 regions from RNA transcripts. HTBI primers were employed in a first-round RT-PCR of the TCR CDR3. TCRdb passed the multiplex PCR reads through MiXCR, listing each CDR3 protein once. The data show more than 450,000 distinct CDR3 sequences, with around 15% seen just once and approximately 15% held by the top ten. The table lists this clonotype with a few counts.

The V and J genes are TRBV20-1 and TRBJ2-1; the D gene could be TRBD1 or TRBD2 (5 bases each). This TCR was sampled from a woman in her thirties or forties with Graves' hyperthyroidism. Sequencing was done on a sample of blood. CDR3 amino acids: CSAPTVGGTRYYNEQFF. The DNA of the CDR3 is TGCAGTGCTCCTACCGTGGGTGGGACCCGATACTACAATGAGCAGTTCTTC.